The 30 T cell receptor beta chains below were found in one sample sequenced in a study of siplizumab effects on memory and regulatory T cells. Measured with immunoSEQ multiplex PCR; TCRdb has only the in-frame clones, and not every one. Found here are 100,000 to 120,000 clones, just over 90% of them singletons; the top ten hold 0.32%. What was sequenced was CD4+ T cells sorted from blood. The source is a human donor in good health.

The chain uses TRBV7-8 and TRBJ1-2; D gene unclear. CDR3 length equals 14 residues. Germline CDR1 reads SGHVS; CDR2 reads FQNEAQ. Trimming removed 7 bases from V and 8 bases from J, with 20 bases in between. The CDR3 loop is CASTLLVQDPGYTF. The CDR3 DNA sequence: TGTGCCAGCACCCTACTGGTTCAGGACCCAGGCTACACCTTC.

The rearrangement joins TRBV4-1 to TRBJ2-5; D might be TRBD2 (5 bases). CDR3 length equals 15 residues. The V gene's germline CDR1 is MGHRA and CDR2 YSYEKL. V was shortened by 1 base and J by 0 bases, with 9 bases between the two germline ends. DNA for the CDR3: TGCGCCAGCAGCCAAGGTATCGGGAACCAAGAGACCCAGTACTTC. This encodes CASSQGIGNQETQYF.

The J gene is TRBJ2-7, the V gene TRBV7-6; TRBD2 matches 7 bases. The CDR3 runs to 17 residues. CDR1 and CDR2 (germline): SGHVS, FNYEAQ. J was trimmed by 3 bases and V by 1 base; bases with no gene match: 12. The CDR3 protein is CASSLVPPSRESYEQYF. The CDR3 DNA reads TGTGCCAGCAGCTTAGTTCCTCCTTCGCGGGAGAGCTACGAGCAGTACTTC.

The chain joins TRBV18 to TRBJ2-5; no firm D call. The CDR3 extends over 12 amino acids. Trimming pared 2 bases from V and 0 bases from J, leaving 1 base between. Germline values: CDR1 KGHSH, CDR2 LQKENI. As DNA, the CDR3 is TGTGCCAGCTCACCAAACCAAGAGACCCAGTACTTC. This gives the protein CASSPNQETQYF.

The J gene is TRBJ2-1, the V gene TRBV25-1; no firm D call. The CDR3 covers 14 residues. Trimming pared 2 bases from V and 9 bases from J, leaving 14 bases between. From germline, CDR1 is MGHDK and CDR2 SYGVNS. The CDR3 sequence is CASSEVGNVAEQFF. The CDR3, as DNA: TGTGCCAGCAGTGAAGTAGGGAATGTTGCTGAGCAGTTCTTC.

This clone was detected only once. The genes are TRBV5-8 and TRBJ2-3; TRBD1 is a possible D gene (6 bases). Trimming took off 5 bases at V and 0 bases at J, with 10 bases between the two ends. The CDR3 totals 14 residues. Germline V lookup: CDR1 SGHTS, CDR2 YDEGEE. The CDR3 spells CASSGGRSTDTQYF. CDR3 nucleotide sequence: TGTGCCAGCAGTGGGGGCAGGAGCACAGATACGCAGTATTTT.

The CDR3 loop reads CASSPRLAGGTSYEQYF. CDR3 in DNA: TGTGCCAGCTCACCACGGTTAGCGGGAGGGACCTCCTACGAGCAGTACTTC. This chain joins TRBV18 and TRBJ2-7; 11 bases fit TRBD2. Per the germline V gene, CDR1 is KGHSH and CDR2 is LQKENI. The CDR3 totals 17 residues. V trimming: 1 base; J trimming: 0 bases; junction bases outside the gene matches: 5.

The V and J genes are TRBV6-4 and TRBJ1-2; 8 positions agree with TRBD1. This CDR3 is 16 amino acids long. The V gene end was trimmed by 7 bases and the J gene end by 5 bases; junction bases not matched to a gene: 15. Per germline, CDR1 MRHNA and CDR2 SNTAGT. Here the CDR3 reads CASTDPPRQGAYGYTF. The CDR3 DNA is TGTGCCAGCACCGACCCCCCTCGTCAGGGGGCTTATGGCTACACCTTC.

In regard to this clone: This same CDR3 is encoded by further DNA sequences in the sample. The chain uses TRBV30 and TRBJ2-3; D is uncertain. Trimming stripped 0 bases from V and 5 bases from J, with 3 bases between. This CDR3 has 11 amino acids. The germline gives CDR1 GTSNPN, CDR2 SVGIG (reference sequence). The CDR3 here is CAWSVGDTQYF. CDR3 DNA sequence: TGTGCCTGGAGTGTTGGAGATACGCAGTATTTT.

This chain links TRBV28 with TRBJ2-4; 8 positions match TRBD1. CDR3 size: 14 residues. Germline V gene lookup returns CDR1 MDHEN and CDR2 SYDVKM. V was pared by 3 bases and J by 4 bases, with 2 bases of the junction left unmatched. This CDR3 reads CASSFGDRKNIQYF. The CDR3 coding sequence is TGTGCCAGCAGTTTTGGGGACAGGAAAAACATTCAGTACTTC.

V usage is TRBV6-5 and J usage is TRBJ1-1, with TRBD1 matching 8 bases. The V gene's germline CDR1 is MNHEY and CDR2 SVGAGI. J gave up 5 bases and V 5 bases, and 10 bases lay outside the gene matches. The CDR3 loop spans 15 amino acids. The CDR3 DNA follows: TGTGCCAGCAGTCGCCTTGGACAGGGAAGGACTGAAGCTTTCTTT. As protein: CASSRLGQGRTEAFF.

The rearrangement uses TRBV4-2 and TRBJ2-2; D unresolved. The V end lost 2 bases, the J end lost 5 bases, and 15 bases lay between the germline ends. The germline gives CDR1 LGHNA, CDR2 YNFKEQ. CDR3 length: 16 residues. DNA of the CDR3: TGTGCCAGCAGCCAATTACGTGGGATGGGGACCGGGGAGCTGTTTTTT. Its protein is CASSQLRGMGTGELFF.

A word on this clone: Other DNA sequences in this specimen translate into the identical CDR3. The chain combines TRBV2 with TRBJ1-5; the D is unclear. This CDR3 contains 13 residues. Germline loops: CDR1 SNHLY, CDR2 FYNNEI. The V and J ends lost 7 bases and 0 bases respectively, with 7 bases between them. This chain's CDR3 is CASTSGSNQPQHF. The CDR3 DNA sequence: TGTGCCAGCACGTCCGGTAGCAATCAGCCCCAGCATTTT.

V gene TRBV5-1 combines with J gene TRBJ2-3, with D possibly TRBD1 on 6 matching bases. In germline, CDR1 is SGHRS, CDR2 YFSETQ. Trimming took off 3 bases at V and 3 bases at J, with 11 bases between the two ends. CDR3 length: 14 residues. CDR3 in amino acids: CASSSGTPTDTQYF. The CDR3 DNA sequence: TGCGCCAGCAGCTCCGGGACACCAACAGATACGCAGTATTTT. Filled out from reference TRBV5-1 and TRBJ2-3, the complete variable domain reads KAGVTQTPRYLIKTRGQQVTLSCSPISGHRSVSWYQQTPGQGLQFLFEYFSETQRNKGNFPGRFSGRQFSNSRSEMNVSTLELGDSALYLCASSSGTPTDTQYFGPGTRLTVL.

The chain has TRBV29-1 and TRBJ1-2; D is uncertain. The germline gives CDR1 SQVTM, CDR2 ANQGSEA. V lost 1 base and J lost 5, with 11 bases in between. The CDR3 spans 13 residues. The chain's CDR3 is CSVEVDLVYGYTF. The CDR3 DNA is TGCAGCGTTGAAGTAGACCTAGTTTATGGCTACACCTTC.

The chain joins TRBV19 to TRBJ1-6; D is unclear. Germline CDR1 and CDR2: LNHDA and SQIVND (reference sequence). V was pared by 6 bases and J by 9 bases, with 18 bases between. The CDR3 consists of 15 residues. CDR3 protein: CASRANRAPGSPLHF. CDR3 sequence (DNA): TGTGCCAGTAGGGCGAACCGGGCCCCGGGTTCACCCCTCCACTTT.

This sequence joins TRBV7-8 and TRBJ2-5; 7 nucleotides agree with TRBD1. With 6 bases clipped from V and 4 bases from J, the junction kept 8 bases outside the gene matches. The germline gives CDR1 SGHVS, CDR2 FQNEAQ. The CDR3 extends over 14 amino acids. The CDR3 nucleotides read TGTGCCAGCAGGAGAGACAGGGTCGGAGAGACCCAGTACTTC. It codes for CASRRDRVGETQYF.

This chain joins TRBV7-9 and TRBJ1-2; 7 bases are a match to TRBD1. The CDR3 has 13 amino acids. CDR1 is SEHNR, CDR2 FQNEAQ, per germline (reference sequence). V lost 2 bases and J lost 7; bases outside the gene matches: 4. The CDR3: CASSLKGAGGYTF. CDR3 coding DNA: TGTGCCAGCAGCTTAAAGGGGGCGGGTGGCTACACCTTC.

V and J are TRBV2 and TRBJ2-7, with TRBD2 matching 11 bases. V trimming: 6 bases; J trimming: 3 bases; junction bases outside the gene matches: 10. The CDR3 has 16 residues. Germline-derived CDR1 and CDR2 are SNHLY and FYNNEI. For the CDR3, the DNA is TGTGCCAGCAGCCTCTCGGCTAGCGGGGGGTTCTACGAGCAGTACTTC. This sequence encodes CASSLSASGGFYEQYF.

The V and J genes are TRBV29-1 and TRBJ2-5; possibly TRBD2 for D (5 bases). From germline, CDR1 is SQVTM and CDR2 ANQGSEA. The length of the CDR3 is 10 residues. The ends were cut back, 4 bases at V and 5 bases at J, with 5 bases in the middle. For the CDR3, the DNA is TGCAGCGTTGGAGGGGAGACCCAGTACTTC. It codes for CSVGGETQYF. Full variable domain (outside the CDR3, taken from reference TRBV29-1 and TRBJ2-5): SAVISQKPSRDICQRGTSLTIQCQVDSQVTMMFWYRQQPGQSLTLIATANQGSEATYESGFVIDKFPISRPNLTFSTLTVSNMSPEDSSIYLCSVGGETQYFGPGTRLLVL.

The rearrangement joins TRBV23-1 to TRBJ1-2, with 9 bases matching TRBD1. TRBV23-1 is an ORF, and what it does is uncertain. CDR3 length equals 16 residues. V lost 7 bases to trimming and J lost 2 bases; unmatched junction nucleotides: 11. The CDR3 spells CASTQNRDRENYGYTF. CDR3 in DNA: TGCGCCAGCACTCAGAACCGGGACAGGGAGAACTATGGCTACACCTTC.

This rearrangement joins TRBV30 to TRBJ2-7, with D perhaps TRBD1 (5 bases). Germline loops: CDR1 GTSNPN, CDR2 SVGIG (reference sequence). V was cut by 4 bases and J by 3 bases, with 19 bases left in between. This CDR3 has 15 residues. As DNA, the CDR3 is TGTGCCTGGATTGACAAACGACAGAAAAACTACGAGCAGTACTTC. The encoded protein is CAWIDKRQKNYEQYF.

The V and J genes are TRBV4-1 and TRBJ2-2; 13 nucleotides agree with TRBD2. CDR1 is MGHRA and CDR2 is YSYEKL in the germline V gene. The V segment lost 5 bases and the J segment 2 bases; nucleotides outside the gene matches: 5. The CDR3 sequence is 17 residues long. The CDR3 DNA is TGCGCCAGCAGCTTTGGACTAGCGGGAGTCAACACCGGGGAGCTGTTTTTT. Translated, it gives CASSFGLAGVNTGELFF.

The CDR3 DNA is TGTGCCAGCAGCTTAGGCCTGGCTAGCGGGGTGGGAGAGACCCAGTACTTC. This translates into CASSLGLASGVGETQYF. This rearrangement joins TRBV11-3 to TRBJ2-5; 9 nucleotides match TRBD2. J lost 4 bases, V lost 1 base, and 10 bases had no gene match. The V gene's germline CDR1 is SGHNT and CDR2 YENEEA. CDR3 length equals 17 residues.

V usage is TRBV9 and J usage is TRBJ2-7; 9 positions match TRBD1. The CDR3 runs to 12 residues. Germline CDR1 is SGDLS and CDR2 is YYNGEE. Trimming removed 6 bases from V and 5 bases from J; junction bases left unmatched: 3. CDR3 sequence (DNA): TGTGCCAGCAACACAGGGGGCCACGAGCAGTACTTC. This sequence encodes CASNTGGHEQYF.

V and J are TRBV13 and TRBJ1-2, with 7 bases matching TRBD1. The germline CDR1 and CDR2 sequences are PRHDT and FYEKMQ (reference sequence). The CDR3 runs to 13 residues. The ends lost 4 bases at V and 7 bases at J; junction bases unmatched: 6. The CDR3 sequence: CASSSNRGSGYTF. CDR3 DNA: TGTGCCAGCAGCTCGAACAGGGGCAGTGGCTACACCTTC.

The chain employs TRBV18 and TRBJ1-2; D is ambiguous. V was cut by 2 bases and J by 3 bases, with 7 bases left in between. The CDR3 spans 13 residues. Per the germline V gene, CDR1 is KGHSH and CDR2 is LQKENI. CDR3 sequence reads: CASSPGSYYGYTF. In nucleotides, the CDR3 is TGTGCCAGCTCACCAGGGAGTTACTATGGCTACACCTTC. Filled out from reference TRBV18 and TRBJ1-2, the complete variable domain reads NAGVMQNPRHLVRRRGQEARLRCSPMKGHSHVYWYRQLPEEGLKFMVYLQKENIIDESGMPKERFSAEFPKEGPSILRIQQVVRGDSAAYFCASSPGSYYGYTFGSGTRLTVV.

The genes are TRBV10-3 and TRBJ2-7, with D perhaps TRBD2 (6 bases). Germline assignment: CDR1 ENHRY and CDR2 SYGVKD. The CDR3 has 13 residues. The V gene lost 6 bases and the J gene lost 4 bases, with 13 bases spanning the gap. CDR3 in DNA: TGTGCCATCAGCCCAGGGAGGCCTTACGAGCAGTACTTC. Translation gives CAISPGRPYEQYF.

This clone was picked up one time. The chain has TRBV7-3 and TRBJ1-5; D gene unclear. Germline V gene data show CDR1 as SGHTA and CDR2 as FQGTGA. This CDR3 spans 17 amino acids. With 1 base removed from V and 0 bases from J, the gap between germline ends came to 13 bases. CDR3 amino acids: CASSLMLGQYSNQPQHF. CDR3 DNA: TGTGCCAGCAGCTTAATGCTAGGCCAGTATAGCAATCAGCCCCAGCATTTT.

The chain joins TRBV19 to TRBJ1-5; D not resolved. CDR1 is LNHDA and CDR2 is SQIVND in the germline V gene (reference sequence). The V end was cut by 3 bases, the J end by 11 bases, with 14 bases between. The CDR3 totals 13 residues. In DNA, the CDR3 is TGTGCCAGTAGTATGAACCGGGGAGCGGCCCAGCATTTT. Protein: CASSMNRGAAQHF.